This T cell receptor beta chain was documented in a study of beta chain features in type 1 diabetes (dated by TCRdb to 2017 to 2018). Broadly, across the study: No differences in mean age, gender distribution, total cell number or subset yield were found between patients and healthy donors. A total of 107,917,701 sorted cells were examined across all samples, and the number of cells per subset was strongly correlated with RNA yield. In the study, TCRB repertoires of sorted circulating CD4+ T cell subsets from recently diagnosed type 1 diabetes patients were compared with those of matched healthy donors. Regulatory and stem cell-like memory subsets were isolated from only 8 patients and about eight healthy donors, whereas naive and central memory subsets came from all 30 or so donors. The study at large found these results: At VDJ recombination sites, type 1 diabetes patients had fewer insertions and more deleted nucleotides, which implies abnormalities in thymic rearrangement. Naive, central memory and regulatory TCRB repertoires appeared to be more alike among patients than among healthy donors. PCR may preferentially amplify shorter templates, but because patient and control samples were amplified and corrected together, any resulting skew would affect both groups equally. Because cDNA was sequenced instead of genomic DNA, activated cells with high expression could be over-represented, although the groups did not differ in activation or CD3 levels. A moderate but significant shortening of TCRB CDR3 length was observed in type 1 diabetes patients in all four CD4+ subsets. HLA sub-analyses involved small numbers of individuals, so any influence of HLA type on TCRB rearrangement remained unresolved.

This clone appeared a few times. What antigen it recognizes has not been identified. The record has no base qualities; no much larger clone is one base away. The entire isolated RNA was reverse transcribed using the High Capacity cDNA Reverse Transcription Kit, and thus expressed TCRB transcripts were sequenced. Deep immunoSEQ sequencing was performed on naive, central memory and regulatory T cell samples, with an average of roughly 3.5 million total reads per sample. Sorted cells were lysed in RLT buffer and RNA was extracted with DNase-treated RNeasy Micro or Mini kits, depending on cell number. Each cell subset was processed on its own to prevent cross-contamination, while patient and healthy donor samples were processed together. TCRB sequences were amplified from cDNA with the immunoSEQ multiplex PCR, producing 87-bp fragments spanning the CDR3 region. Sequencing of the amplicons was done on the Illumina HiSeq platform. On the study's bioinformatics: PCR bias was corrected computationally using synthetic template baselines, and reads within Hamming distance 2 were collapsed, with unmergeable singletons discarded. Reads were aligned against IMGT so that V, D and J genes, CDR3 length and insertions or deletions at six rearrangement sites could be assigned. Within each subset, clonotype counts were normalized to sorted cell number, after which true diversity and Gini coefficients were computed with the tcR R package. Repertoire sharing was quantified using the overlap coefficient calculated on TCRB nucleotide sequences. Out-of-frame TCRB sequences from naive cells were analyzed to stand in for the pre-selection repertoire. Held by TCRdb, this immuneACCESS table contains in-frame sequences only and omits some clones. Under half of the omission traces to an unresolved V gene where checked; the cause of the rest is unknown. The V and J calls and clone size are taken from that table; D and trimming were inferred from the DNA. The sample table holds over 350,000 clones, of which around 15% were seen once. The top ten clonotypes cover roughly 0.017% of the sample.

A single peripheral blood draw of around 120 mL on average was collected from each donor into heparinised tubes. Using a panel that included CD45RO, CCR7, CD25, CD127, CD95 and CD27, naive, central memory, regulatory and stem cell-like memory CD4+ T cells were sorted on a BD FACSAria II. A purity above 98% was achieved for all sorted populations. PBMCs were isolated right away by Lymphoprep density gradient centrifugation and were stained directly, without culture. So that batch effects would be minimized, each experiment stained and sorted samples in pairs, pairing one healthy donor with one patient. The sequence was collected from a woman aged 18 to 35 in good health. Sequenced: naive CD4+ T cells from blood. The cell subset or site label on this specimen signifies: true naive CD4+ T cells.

The CDR3 has the sequence CASSPGDGTDTQYF. At the DNA level, the sequence is TGTGCCAGCAGTCCAGGGGACGGCACAGATACGCAGTATTTT. Here the chain combines TRBV7-2 and TRBJ2-3; the D region possibly corresponds to TRBD1 (6 bases align). The CDR3 runs 14 amino acids, cysteine and phenylalanine included. The read is trimmed to its CDR3 DNA, 42 bases read in frame from base 1. The germline V gene gives CDR1 as SGHTA and CDR2 as FQGNSA. V lost 6 bases and J lost 1 base; the stretch between them is 11 bases long.